Presented here are 30 T cell receptor beta chains from one specimen sequenced in a study of T cell repertoires in cytomegalovirus infection. TCRdb re-derived calls from the reads in MiXCR, one entry per CDR3 protein. The profile shows a few hundred thousand distinct CDR3 sequences, about a sixth of them singletons. Sequencing was performed on PBMCs. The receptors derive from a human donor in good health (CMV status not recorded). Some clones in this sample may be carry-over from other donors' samples.

The CDR3 reads CASSLIDEQYF. The CDR3, as DNA: TGTGCCAGCAGCCTAATCGACGAGCAGTACTTC. The rearrangement joins TRBV28 to TRBJ2-7, with no clear D. The V gene lost 6 bases and the J gene lost 5 bases, with 8 bases spanning the gap. Germline V gene data show CDR1 as MDHEN and CDR2 as SYDVKM. The CDR3 runs 11 residues. Full variable domain (missing parts from reference TRBV28 and TRBJ2-7): DVKVTQSSRYLVKRTGEKVFLECVQDMDHENMFWYRQDPGLGLRLIYFSYDVKMKEKGDIPEGYSVSREKKERFSLILESASTNQTSMYLCASSLIDEQYFGPGTRLTVT.

The chain combines TRBV10-3 with TRBJ2-5, with 10 bases fitting TRBD2. Per the germline V gene, CDR1 is ENHRY and CDR2 is SYGVKD. CDR3 length equals 16 residues. Trimming at V came to 4 bases and at J to 4 bases, leaving 9 bases not matched to a gene. In DNA form, the CDR3 reads TGTGCCATCAGTGGAGCCCTAGCGGGGGATGGAGAGACCCAGTACTTC. This gives the protein CAISGALAGDGETQYF.

Ten or more counts support this clonotype. The chain uses TRBV12-3 or TRBV12-4 and TRBJ1-5; the match to TRBD1 covers 7 bases. The trim removed 3 bases at V and 5 bases at J, leaving 4 bases unmatched. CDR3 length: 14 amino acids. The CDR3 DNA is TGTGCCAGCAGTTTCGGCAGGGGGGATCAGCCCCAGCATTTT. Protein sequence: CASSFGRGDQPQHF.

This clonotype was recorded at least ten times. The CDR3: CASSTNRVHEQYF. The CDR3 nucleotides read TGTGCCAGCAGTACCAACAGGGTCCACGAGCAGTACTTC. V is TRBV27 and J is TRBJ2-7; tentative D call: TRBD1 (6 bases). Per germline, CDR1 MNHEY and CDR2 SMNVEV (reference sequence). The CDR3 runs 13 residues. Trimming took 5 bases from V and 5 from J, leaving 13 bases between them.

In this sample, this clonotype turned up a few times. An end of the junction does not agree with germline; a read error may underlie this. The gene calls are TRBV7-8 and TRBJ2-7; D gene unclear. Germline values: CDR1 SGHVS, CDR2 FQNEAQ. This CDR3 spans 14 amino acids. CDR3 loop: CASSSPVAAYEQYF. CDR3 coding DNA: TGTGCCAGCAGCTCGCCGGTGGCAGCCTATGAGCAGTACTTC.

This clonotype was observed many times. The chain is built from TRBV7-8 and TRBJ1-2, with TRBD1 as a possible D gene (5 bases). Trimming stripped 1 base from V and 8 bases from J, with 11 bases between. Per the germline V gene, CDR1 is SGHVS and CDR2 is FQNEAQ. The CDR3 loop spans 13 amino acids. The CDR3 DNA is TGTGCCAGCAGCTTAGACCGGGACTCCGGCTACACCTTC. Translation: CASSLDRDSGYTF. The complete variable domain, with remaining parts taken from reference TRBV7-8 and TRBJ1-2, reads GAGVSQSPRYKVAKRGQDVALRCDPISGHVSLFWYQQALGQGPEFLTYFQNEAQLDKSGLPSDRFFAERPEGSVSTLKIQRTQQEDSAVYLCASSLDRDSGYTFGSGTRLTVV.

The V and J genes are TRBV7-9 and TRBJ1-4, with 7 bases matching TRBD1. Germline V gene data show CDR1 as SEHNR and CDR2 as FQNEAQ (reference sequence). The CDR3 has 15 amino acids. V trimming: 3 bases; J trimming: 3 bases; junction bases outside the gene matches: 4. CDR3 sequence (DNA): TGTGCCAGCAGCTTGAACAGGGGCCCTAATGAAAAACTGTTTTTT. It specifies CASSLNRGPNEKLFF.

V gene TRBV18 combines with J gene TRBJ2-7; 8 positions agree with TRBD2. The length of the CDR3 is 15 residues. Unmatched junction bases numbered 10, after V lost 2 bases and J lost 7 bases. The germline V gene has CDR1 KGHSH and CDR2 LQKENI. The CDR3 DNA reads as TGTGCCAGCTCACCAGCCGGGGGGGCTGTGGATGAGCAGTACTTC. Its translation is CASSPAGGAVDEQYF.

The chain recombines TRBV4-3 with TRBJ2-1; D possibly corresponds to TRBD2 (7 bases). CDR1 LGHNA and CDR2 YSLEER come from the germline V gene. The CDR3 is 18 residues long. Trimming removed 3 bases from V and 5 bases from J, with 23 bases in between. CDR3 residues: CASSQERGAQPIHNEQFF. The CDR3 DNA follows: TGCGCCAGCAGCCAGGAACGGGGGGCCCAGCCTATCCACAATGAGCAGTTCTTC.

This clonotype is a singleton in its sample. The rearrangement joins TRBV27 to TRBJ2-1; D gene uncertain. Germline V CDR1 and CDR2: MNHEY, SMNVEV (reference sequence). Deletions cut 5 bases from V and 3 bases from J, with 8 bases between. This CDR3 comprises 13 residues. The CDR3 region has the DNA TGTGCCAGCAGTACCGACGGCTACAATGAGCAGTTCTTC. Translating gives CASSTDGYNEQFF.

The rearrangement links TRBV2 to TRBJ2-5; a weak D match, TRBD1 (5 bases). With 2 bases removed from V and 0 bases from J, the gap between germline ends came to 10 bases. The CDR3 has 15 amino acids. Germline-derived CDR1 and CDR2 are SNHLY and FYNNEI. The CDR3 nucleotides read TGTGCCAGCAGTGAAAAGACAGTGTACCAAGAGACCCAGTACTTC. As protein: CASSEKTVYQETQYF.

This clonotype was seen at least ten times. V and J are TRBV28 and TRBJ1-2, with D possibly TRBD1 on 6 matching bases. This CDR3 spans 16 amino acids. From germline, CDR1 is MDHEN and CDR2 SYDVKM. V lost 2 bases and J lost 4, with 17 bases in between. DNA of the CDR3: TGTGCCAGCAGTTTACCCGACAGGTCCCGGTCCTATGGCTACACCTTC. The encoded protein is CASSLPDRSRSYGYTF.

This clonotype was detected a few times. This chain uses TRBV2 with TRBJ2-5; a possible D gene is TRBD1 (6 bases). Trimming removed 4 bases at V and 3 bases at J, with 12 bases between. In germline, CDR1 is SNHLY, CDR2 FYNNEI. This CDR3 has 14 amino acids. The CDR3 sequence: CASSARTGKETQYF. CDR3 in DNA: TGTGCCAGCAGTGCCCGAACAGGGAAAGAGACCCAGTACTTC.

CDR3 bases: TGTGCCAGCTCGGGATCCCTTACCATCTACGAGCAGTACTTC. As protein: CASSGSLTIYEQYF. The V call is TRBV28, the J call TRBJ2-7, with D possibly being TRBD2 (5 bases). The V end lost 8 bases, the J end lost 3 bases, and 17 bases lay between the germline ends. Germline V lookup: CDR1 MDHEN, CDR2 SYDVKM. The CDR3 covers 14 residues.

This clonotype showed up just a few times. V usage is TRBV6-2 or TRBV6-3 and J usage is TRBJ1-1; no definite D call. V dropped 1 base and J dropped 1 base, with 7 bases sitting between them. The germline CDR1 and CDR2 sequences are MNHEY and SVGEGT. The CDR3 totals 14 residues. CDR3: CASSYWPENTEAFF. CDR3 bases: TGTGCCAGCAGTTACTGGCCGGAGAACACTGAAGCTTTCTTT.

This clonotype has a count of ten or more. This rearrangement joins TRBV7-2 to TRBJ2-3, with 9 bases aligning to TRBD2. The V gene end was trimmed by 1 base and the J gene end by 6 bases; junction bases not matched to a gene: 11. Germline V gives CDR1 SGHTA, CDR2 FQGNSA. The CDR3 spans 17 residues. The CDR3 spells CASSLDSGGGVVDTQYF. The CDR3 DNA reads TGTGCCAGCAGCTTAGATTCGGGCGGGGGGGTCGTGGATACGCAGTATTTT.

The chain uses TRBV19 and TRBJ2-7, with a tentative D call TRBD1 (5 bases). Germline CDR1 and CDR2: LNHDA and SQIVND (reference sequence). V was cut by 2 bases and J by 4 bases, with 18 bases left in between. There are 16 residues in the CDR3. The CDR3 region has the DNA TGTGCCAGTAGTATAAGACACGACAGCAGTGTTTACGAGCAGTACTTC. Encoded protein: CASSIRHDSSVYEQYF.

Only a few counts were recorded for this clonotype. This chain uses TRBV6-6 with TRBJ2-5; 11 nucleotides align to TRBD1. The germline CDR1 and CDR2 sequences are MNHNY and SVGAGI (reference sequence). The junction had 6 bases not matched to a gene; V was cut back by 7 bases and J by 5 bases. The CDR3 totals 14 residues. In nucleotides, the CDR3 is TGTGCCAGCAACCCGGGACAGGGGGTGGAGACCCAGTACTTC. It codes for CASNPGQGVETQYF.

The rearrangement uses TRBV6-5 and TRBJ2-1; possibly TRBD1 for D (5 bases). The CDR3 has 18 amino acids. Germline lookup yields CDR1 MNHEY and CDR2 SVGAGI. V gave up 0 bases and J gave up 5 bases, with 20 bases separating them. The CDR3 region has the DNA TGTGCCAGCAGTTACTCGGGGTATAGTGGGGCCCCCAACAATGAGCAGTTCTTC. Protein product: CASSYSGYSGAPNNEQFF.

This clonotype was detected a few times. This sequence joins TRBV6-2 or TRBV6-3 and TRBJ1-6; a weak D match, TRBD1 (5 bases). In germline, CDR1 is MNHEY, CDR2 SVGEGT. CDR3 length: 15 residues. V dropped 2 bases and J dropped 7 bases, with 12 bases sitting between them. In DNA form, the CDR3 reads TGTGCCAGCAGTTACGTTCCAGGGAGGAATTCACCCCTCCACTTT. Translation gives CASSYVPGRNSPLHF.

There are many counts of this clonotype. The V and J genes are TRBV7-2 and TRBJ2-1; 8 bases map to TRBD2. The V gene's germline CDR1 is SGHTA and CDR2 FQGNSA. The CDR3 extends over 17 amino acids. J gave up 7 bases and V 4 bases, and 15 bases lay outside the gene matches. The CDR3 sequence is CASSSLAGEPRSNEQFF. In nucleotides, the CDR3 is TGTGCCAGCAGCTCCCTAGCGGGCGAACCCCGGTCTAATGAGCAGTTCTTC.

This clonotype was seen a few times. The CDR3, as DNA: TGCAGTCTTACCCATCCGGTCACCGGGGAGCTGTTTTTT. This translates into CSLTHPVTGELFF. This rearrangement joins TRBV20-1 to TRBJ2-2; D is ambiguous. CDR1 is DFQATT and CDR2 is SNEGSKA in the germline V gene (reference sequence). Trimming left V 8 bases short and J 4 bases short, with 14 bases between. The CDR3 has 13 amino acids.

This clonotype was detected only a few times. The V and J genes are TRBV4-3 and TRBJ1-4; 7 bases agree with TRBD1. The CDR3 length is 16 residues. The V gene end was trimmed by 3 bases and the J gene end by 5 bases; junction bases not matched to a gene: 9. CDR1 LGHNA and CDR2 YSLEER come from the germline V gene. Here the CDR3 DNA reads TGCGCCAGCAGCCAGCAAACGGGACAGATGAATGAAAAACTGTTTTTT. This gives the protein CASSQQTGQMNEKLFF.

This clonotype has more than one count but fewer than ten. This rearrangement joins TRBV20-1 to TRBJ2-5, with 8 bases identical to TRBD1. The germline CDR1 and CDR2 sequences are DFQATT and SNEGSKA (reference sequence). The CDR3 has 15 residues. Trimming took 5 bases from V and 5 from J; bases not matched to a gene: 13. The CDR3 coding sequence is TGCAGTGCTTATCCCGGGACAGGAATGCTGGAGACCCAGTACTTC. This sequence encodes CSAYPGTGMLETQYF.

With regard to this clonotype: Being one base from a much bigger clone, this may be a read error. Likely a read error: the CDR3 ends without its conserved phenylalanine or tryptophan. The chain recombines TRBV19 with TRBJ2-5; the D gene is possibly TRBD1 (5 bases). V gave up 4 bases and J gave up 0 bases, with 12 bases separating them. Germline V gene lookup returns CDR1 LNHDA and CDR2 SQIVND (reference sequence). The CDR3 extends over 15 amino acids. CDR3 sequence (DNA): TGTGCCAGTAGTAGCTTGACAGAAAACCAAGAGACCCAGTACTCC. Amino acid sequence: CASSSLTENQETQYS.

This clonotype was detected only a few times. V gene TRBV20-1 combines with J gene TRBJ1-5; possibly TRBD1 for D (5 bases). Per germline, CDR1 DFQATT and CDR2 SNEGSKA (reference sequence). Trimming cost V 0 bases and J 5 bases, with 20 bases left between them. The CDR3 runs to 17 residues. The CDR3 nucleotides are TGCAGTGCTAGAGAAAGGGCAGGGTATAATTCGGATCAGCCCCAGCATTTT. This sequence encodes CSARERAGYNSDQPQHF.

This clonotype has at least ten counts. This rearrangement joins TRBV28 to TRBJ2-4, with D maybe TRBD1 (6 bases). Germline assignment: CDR1 MDHEN and CDR2 SYDVKM. V lost 5 bases and J 0 bases, leaving 14 bases between the germline ends. There are 16 residues in the CDR3. The CDR3 DNA is TGTGCCAGCAGTCATGAGGGGGAGTTAGCCAAAAACATTCAGTACTTC. It is translated as CASSHEGELAKNIQYF.

This clonotype was detected many times. The J gene is TRBJ1-6, the V gene TRBV6-6; 7 bases agree with TRBD1. The CDR3 is 16 residues long. Germline-derived CDR1 and CDR2 are MNHNY and SVGAGI (reference sequence). V lost 2 bases, J lost 9 bases, and 10 bases stayed unmatched. The CDR3, as DNA: TGTGCCAGCAGTTACAATACAGGGGTTAGGGGTTCACCCCTCCACTTT. The encoded protein is CASSYNTGVRGSPLHF.

The table lists this clonotype with a few counts. The V gene is TRBV11-2, the J gene TRBJ2-2; D remains ambiguous. V was cut by 3 bases and J by 2 bases, with 13 bases left in between. This CDR3 is 16 amino acids long. Germline CDR1 reads SGHAT; CDR2 reads FQNNGV. The DNA for the CDR3 is TGTGCCAGCAGCTTTTTCCTCGGCCGTAACACCGGGGAGCTGTTTTTT. Amino acids: CASSFFLGRNTGELFF. Full variable domain (outside the CDR3, taken from reference TRBV11-2 and TRBJ2-2): EAGVAQSPRYKIIEKRQSVAFWCNPISGHATLYWYQQILGQGPKLLIQFQNNGVVDDSQLPKDRFSAERLKGVDSTLKIQPAKLEDSAVYLCASSFFLGRNTGELFFGEGSRLTVL.

This clonotype has a count of ten or more. This chain links TRBV6-2 or TRBV6-3 with TRBJ1-1, with D tentatively TRBD1 (6 bases). The V end was cut by 2 bases, the J end by 1 base, with 14 bases between. This CDR3 region has 16 residues. In germline, CDR1 is MNHEY, CDR2 SVGEGT. CDR3 in amino acids: CASSYSQGLPNTEAFF. The CDR3 bases are TGTGCCAGCAGTTACAGTCAGGGGCTGCCGAACACTGAAGCTTTCTTT.